This record looks at one T cell receptor (beta chain) sequence and its context. Antigen: not known. This CDR3 is 15 amino acids long. The V end was cut by 7 bases, the J end by 3 bases, with 15 bases between. The germline V gene encodes CDR1 MNHEY and CDR2 SMNVEV (reference sequence). This record comes from a study of T cell clones after liver transplantation. The overall study: Tolerance: complete withdrawal held at least one year, liver enzymes staying within twice normal. Study-wide results and limits: The donor-reactive repertoire was only partly measurable in a couple of subjects, lacking donor cells.

Sequenced by immunoSEQ multiplex PCR; TCRdb stores in-frame clones only, minus some. This table holds 25,000 to 35,000 clones, around 96% found once. This rearrangement joins TRBV27 to TRBJ2-2; D may correspond to TRBD1 or TRBD2 (5 bases each). The sequences come from CD8+ T cells from blood, collected 12 months after liver transplant. The sequence was collected from a human patient who received a liver transplant. T cells may partly derive from the graft donor. This CDR3 is CASIPTVGDTGELFF. DNA of the CDR3: TGTGCCAGCATCCCCACCGTGGGGGACACCGGGGAGCTGTTTTTT.